This is a list of T cell receptor beta chains from one sample in a study of a mutant IDH1 vaccine in newly diagnosed glioma. Data came from immunoSEQ multiplex PCR; TCRdb stores just in-frame clones and leaves some out. This sample has around 78,000 clones, with approximately 85% found just once. For these TCRs, the target antigens are not known. The input for sequencing was PBMCs, taken from a glioma patient whose treatment included an IDH1 peptide vaccine. These receptors were taken from a man aged 25-45 years with glioma. Some clones in this sample may be carry-over from other donors' samples. CDR3s include the opening cysteine and the closing phenylalanine or tryptophan. Fields, in order: V gene, J gene, D gene, clone size, CDR3 DNA, CDR3 protein. D genes are given only for firm matches. Size tells how often a clone was seen (once, few, many) or the class of an expanded clone, and some rows leave it out.

V gene: TRBV10-3
J gene: TRBJ1-1
D gene: NA
clone size: NA
CDR3 DNA: TGTGCCATCAGTGATGGGGGTAGGTCTGAAGCTTTCTTT
CDR3 protein: CAISDGGRSEAFF

V gene: TRBV6-5
J gene: TRBJ1-5
D gene: NA
clone size: NA
CDR3 DNA: TGTGCCAGCAGTAGTCGCGCCAATCAGCCCCAGCATTTT
CDR3 protein: CASSSRANQPQHF

V gene: TRBV5-6
J gene: TRBJ2-4
D gene: NA
clone size: NA
CDR3 DNA: TGTGCCAGCAGCTCGGGCTGGGGTCGAGGGCCAAGGGACAAAAACATTCAGTACTTC
CDR3 protein: CASSSGWGRGPRDKNIQYF

V gene: TRBV5-5
J gene: TRBJ2-7
D gene: NA
clone size: few
CDR3 DNA: TGTGCCAGCAGCTTGGACAGGGCTAACGAGCAGTACTTC
CDR3 protein: CASSLDRANEQYF

V gene: TRBV30
J gene: TRBJ2-7
D gene: NA
clone size: NA
CDR3 DNA: TGTGCCTGGAAACAAGCTTACAAGCAGTACTTC
CDR3 protein: CAWKQAYKQYF

V gene: TRBV30
J gene: TRBJ2-1
D gene: NA
clone size: NA
CDR3 DNA: TGTGCCTGGAGTGTTGGGGACGTATCCTACAATGAGCAGTTCTTC
CDR3 protein: CAWSVGDVSYNEQFF

V gene: TRBV5-1
J gene: TRBJ2-5
D gene: NA
clone size: NA
CDR3 DNA: TGCGCCAGCAGCTCACAGGGAGAGACCCAGTACTTC
CDR3 protein: CASSSQGETQYF

V gene: TRBV29-1
J gene: TRBJ2-1
D gene: TRBD2
clone size: NA
CDR3 DNA: TGCAGCGTTAGCGGGAGGGGTTTCAATGAGCAGTTCTTC
CDR3 protein: CSVSGRGFNEQFF

V gene: TRBV6-1
J gene: TRBJ1-3
D gene: NA
clone size: NA
CDR3 DNA: TGTGCCAGCAGTGAAGCGCTGGCCCTCTCTGGAAACACCATATATTTT
CDR3 protein: CASSEALALSGNTIYF

V gene: TRBV27
J gene: TRBJ2-2
D gene: NA
clone size: NA
CDR3 DNA: TGTGCCAGCAGTTTAGTGGGGAACACCGGGGAGCTGTTTTTT
CDR3 protein: CASSLVGNTGELFF

V gene: TRBV7-9
J gene: TRBJ2-5
D gene: TRBD2
clone size: NA
CDR3 DNA: TGTGCCAGCAGCTTATTCAGCGGGGGGGCCCGGGAGACCCAGTACTTC
CDR3 protein: CASSLFSGGARETQYF

V gene: TRBV5-6
J gene: TRBJ1-2
D gene: NA
clone size: once
CDR3 DNA: TGTGCCAGCAGCTTGGGTAGAAACTATGGCTACACCTTC
CDR3 protein: CASSLGRNYGYTF

V gene: TRBV15
J gene: TRBJ2-1
D gene: TRBD2
clone size: once
CDR3 DNA: TGTGCCACCAGCAGAATCGGGGGGGGCTACAATGAGCAGTTCTTC
CDR3 protein: CATSRIGGGYNEQFF

V gene: TRBV27
J gene: TRBJ2-1
D gene: NA
clone size: NA
CDR3 DNA: TGTGCCAGCAGTTTAAGAGGGGATGAGCAGTTCTTC
CDR3 protein: CASSLRGDEQFF

V gene: TRBV18
J gene: TRBJ1-1
D gene: NA
clone size: NA
CDR3 DNA: TGTGCCAGCTCACCACTTCCCCTAACCGGGGTCCGAACGGATAGTACTGAAGCTTTCTTT
CDR3 protein: CASSPLPLTGVRTDSTEAFF

V gene: TRBV9
J gene: TRBJ2-7
D gene: TRBD2
clone size: once
CDR3 DNA: TGTGCCAGCAGCGTAGCTCCGCTAGCGGGAATCCTCCCCTCCTACGAGCAGTACTTC
CDR3 protein: CASSVAPLAGILPSYEQYF

V gene: TRBV18
J gene: TRBJ2-1
D gene: NA
clone size: NA
CDR3 DNA: TGTGCCAGCTCACCACGAGGCTTTGACTACAATGAGCAGTTCTTC
CDR3 protein: CASSPRGFDYNEQFF

V gene: TRBV28
J gene: TRBJ1-1
D gene: NA
clone size: NA
CDR3 DNA: TGTGCCAGCAGTCAAGTCTCGGGCGCTAACACTGAAGCTTTCTTT
CDR3 protein: CASSQVSGANTEAFF

V gene: TRBV13
J gene: TRBJ1-1
D gene: TRBD1
clone size: NA
CDR3 DNA: TGTGCCAGCAGCCGCCGAAGACAGGGGGCATTAGAAGACACTGAAGCTTTCTTT
CDR3 protein: CASSRRRQGALEDTEAFF

V gene: TRBV19
J gene: TRBJ2-1
D gene: TRBD2
clone size: NA
CDR3 DNA: TGTGCCAGTAGTGCAGACCGACTAGCGGCGGACTACAATGAGCAGTTCTTC
CDR3 protein: CASSADRLAADYNEQFF

V gene: TRBV5-1
J gene: TRBJ1-1
D gene: NA
clone size: NA
CDR3 DNA: TGCGCCAGCAGCTTTTCGGGGGACACTGAAGCTTTCTTT
CDR3 protein: CASSFSGDTEAFF

V gene: TRBV4-1
J gene: TRBJ2-3
D gene: NA
clone size: NA
CDR3 DNA: TGCGCCAGCAGCACTAGCCCGAAGGCAGATACGCAGTATTTT
CDR3 protein: CASSTSPKADTQYF

V gene: TRBV28
J gene: TRBJ1-2
D gene: TRBD1
clone size: once
CDR3 DNA: TGTGCCAGCAGTGCCGGACAGGGTGTGTATGGCTACACCTTC
CDR3 protein: CASSAGQGVYGYTF

V gene: TRBV2
J gene: TRBJ1-1
D gene: NA
clone size: few
CDR3 DNA: TGTGCCAGCGCGGACCTGGGGAACACTGAAGCTTTCTTT
CDR3 protein: CASADLGNTEAFF

V gene: TRBV5-6
J gene: TRBJ1-2
D gene: NA
clone size: NA
CDR3 DNA: TGTGCCAGCAGCTTACCGTTGGGCTTCTATGGCTACACCTTC
CDR3 protein: CASSLPLGFYGYTF

V gene: TRBV5-1
J gene: TRBJ2-1
D gene: TRBD2
clone size: NA
CDR3 DNA: TGCGCCAGCAGCTTAGGGACGGGAGGGGATGAGCAGTTCTTC
CDR3 protein: CASSLGTGGDEQFF

V gene: TRBV4-1
J gene: TRBJ2-3
D gene: NA
clone size: NA
CDR3 DNA: TGCGCCAGCAGCCAAGCCAGGGCGACTAGCACAGATACGCAGTATTTT
CDR3 protein: CASSQARATSTDTQYF

V gene: TRBV18
J gene: TRBJ1-5
D gene: TRBD1
clone size: once
CDR3 DNA: TGTGCCAGCTCACCCGGGACAGCGTCTCCTAATCAGCCCCAGCATTTT
CDR3 protein: CASSPGTASPNQPQHF

V gene: TRBV6-5
J gene: TRBJ2-2
D gene: NA
clone size: once
CDR3 DNA: TGTGCCAGCAGTTCCCCTCGGCGGGGTGGGACCGGGGAGCTGTTTTTT
CDR3 protein: CASSSPRRGGTGELFF

V gene: TRBV7-8
J gene: TRBJ1-1
D gene: NA
clone size: once
CDR3 DNA: TGTGCCAGCAGGGCGGGGGCAGGGTTGAACACTGAAGCTTTCTTT
CDR3 protein: CASRAGAGLNTEAFF

V gene: TRBV29-1
J gene: TRBJ1-5
D gene: TRBD1
clone size: NA
CDR3 DNA: TGCAGCGTTAGCGGGACAGGAGATCAGCCCCAGCATTTT
CDR3 protein: CSVSGTGDQPQHF

V gene: TRBV27
J gene: TRBJ1-2
D gene: TRBD1
clone size: NA
CDR3 DNA: TGTGCCAGCAGTTTATCGGCAGGGGGTGAATCTGGCTACACCTTC
CDR3 protein: CASSLSAGGESGYTF

V gene: TRBV5-8
J gene: TRBJ2-1
D gene: TRBD1
clone size: once
CDR3 DNA: TGTGCCAGCAGCTTAAGACAGGGAATGGGGCAGTTCTTC
CDR3 protein: CASSLRQGMGQFF

V gene: TRBV28
J gene: TRBJ2-7
D gene: NA
clone size: NA
CDR3 DNA: TGTGCCAGCAGACAGGACGTACAAAGCTCCTACGAGCAGTACTTC
CDR3 protein: CASRQDVQSSYEQYF

V gene: TRBV5-5
J gene: TRBJ1-6
D gene: NA
clone size: NA
CDR3 DNA: TGTGCCAGCAGCCCGAGGGTCACAGGTCAGGGACCCCTCCACTTT
CDR3 protein: CASSPRVTGQGPLHF

V gene: TRBV27
J gene: TRBJ2-7
D gene: NA
clone size: NA
CDR3 DNA: TGTGCCAGCAGTTTCTCGTACCGCTCCTACGAGCAGTACTTC
CDR3 protein: CASSFSYRSYEQYF

V gene: TRBV19
J gene: TRBJ1-1
D gene: NA
clone size: NA
CDR3 DNA: TGTGCCAGTAGTCCTCAGCCGACACTGAACACTGAAGCTTTCTTT
CDR3 protein: CASSPQPTLNTEAFF

V gene: TRBV5-1
J gene: TRBJ2-7
D gene: TRBD2
clone size: NA
CDR3 DNA: TGCGCCAGCAGCTTGGCACCGGGACTGGGGGGGTACGAGCAGTACTTC
CDR3 protein: CASSLAPGLGGYEQYF

V gene: TRBV9
J gene: TRBJ2-1
D gene: NA
clone size: once
CDR3 DNA: TGTGCCAGCAGCGGACGCTACAATGAGCAGTTCTTC
CDR3 protein: CASSGRYNEQFF

V gene: TRBV4-3
J gene: TRBJ2-1
D gene: TRBD2
clone size: NA
CDR3 DNA: TGCGCCAGCAGCCAAGATCCGGGACTAGCGGGGGGGCAGAATGAGCAGTTCTTC
CDR3 protein: CASSQDPGLAGGQNEQFF

V gene: TRBV6-5
J gene: TRBJ2-2
D gene: NA
clone size: NA
CDR3 DNA: TGTGCCAGCAGTTACAGGGCTAACAACACCGGGGAGCTGTTTTTT
CDR3 protein: CASSYRANNTGELFF

V gene: TRBV2
J gene: TRBJ2-1
D gene: TRBD1
clone size: NA
CDR3 DNA: TGTGCCAGCAGTGGTCTACAGGGGGCCATTAATGAGCAGTTCTTC
CDR3 protein: CASSGLQGAINEQFF

V gene: TRBV30
J gene: TRBJ1-1
D gene: NA
clone size: NA
CDR3 DNA: TGTGCCTGGGACAGCCTGAACACTGAAGCTTTCTTT
CDR3 protein: CAWDSLNTEAFF

V gene: TRBV19
J gene: TRBJ2-1
D gene: TRBD1
clone size: few
CDR3 DNA: TGTGCCAGTAGTATAGTAGGCAGGGGGTACGATGAGCAGTTCTTC
CDR3 protein: CASSIVGRGYDEQFF

V gene: TRBV25-1
J gene: TRBJ1-1
D gene: NA
clone size: NA
CDR3 DNA: TGTGCCAGCAGTGCACAGGTTGGCACTGAAGCTTTCTTT
CDR3 protein: CASSAQVGTEAFF

V gene: TRBV7-3
J gene: TRBJ2-7
D gene: NA
clone size: NA
CDR3 DNA: TGTGCCAGCAGCTTACGTCCCTCCTACGAGCAGTACTTC
CDR3 protein: CASSLRPSYEQYF

V gene: TRBV5-1
J gene: TRBJ2-5
D gene: TRBD1
clone size: NA
CDR3 DNA: TGCGCCAGCAGCCACGGGACAGGGGAAGAGACCCAGTACTTC
CDR3 protein: CASSHGTGEETQYF

V gene: TRBV18
J gene: TRBJ1-5
D gene: NA
clone size: NA
CDR3 DNA: TGTGCCAGCTCACCACCTCAGGGAGGTCAGCCCCAGCATTTT
CDR3 protein: CASSPPQGGQPQHF

V gene: TRBV6-5
J gene: TRBJ2-7
D gene: NA
clone size: NA
CDR3 DNA: TGTGCCAGCACCCGTCCGGACCCCTCCTACGAGCAGTACTTC
CDR3 protein: CASTRPDPSYEQYF

V gene: TRBV6-1
J gene: TRBJ2-2
D gene: NA
clone size: NA
CDR3 DNA: TGTGCCAGCAGTCACGGCAGGGCCACCGGGGAGCTGTTTTTT
CDR3 protein: CASSHGRATGELFF

V gene: TRBV5-1
J gene: TRBJ2-2
D gene: NA
clone size: NA
CDR3 DNA: TGCGCCAGCAGCAAACAGGGAACGAACACCGGGGAGCTGTTTTTT
CDR3 protein: CASSKQGTNTGELFF

V gene: TRBV5-1
J gene: TRBJ1-1
D gene: TRBD1
clone size: NA
CDR3 DNA: TGCGCCAGCAGCCCGGGGGGGACAGCCGTGAACACTGAAGCTTTCTTT
CDR3 protein: CASSPGGTAVNTEAFF

V gene: TRBV28
J gene: TRBJ2-2
D gene: NA
clone size: NA
CDR3 DNA: TGTGCCAGCAGTTTATTTGCGGTCGGGGAGCTGTTTTTT
CDR3 protein: CASSLFAVGELFF

V gene: TRBV19
J gene: TRBJ2-7
D gene: NA
clone size: NA
CDR3 DNA: TGTGCCAGTAGCGGGACACCATACGAGCAGTACTTC
CDR3 protein: CASSGTPYEQYF

V gene: TRBV20-1
J gene: TRBJ1-2
D gene: NA
clone size: few
CDR3 DNA: TGCAGTGCCCCCGGACTTTATGGCTACACCTTC
CDR3 protein: CSAPGLYGYTF

V gene: TRBV2
J gene: TRBJ2-7
D gene: NA
clone size: once
CDR3 DNA: TGTGCCAGCAGTGCTTACTACGAGCAGTACTTC
CDR3 protein: CASSAYYEQYF